The clone carrying this T cell receptor (beta chain) was observed a handful of times. Its antigen remains unidentified. The data derive from a study of cytomegalovirus exposure and HLA in healthy donors. Study-wide findings and caveats: The records held CMV serostatus as the only immune exposure information.

The PCR contained 60 Vbeta and 13 Jbeta primers. Produced via immunoSEQ multiplex PCR; TCRdb's table is partial and in-frame only. Of approximately 150,000 clones in the sample, approximately 79% were seen once. Material for sequencing was PBMCs. This receptor was taken from a man aged 45-60 years in good health and CMV-seropositive.

The CDR3 spells CASSLGATYNEKLFF. CDR3 coding DNA: TGTGCCAGCAGTTTGGGGGCGACCTATAATGAAAAACTGTTTTTT. The chain joins TRBV27 to TRBJ1-4; tentative D call: TRBD1 (6 bases). CDR1 and CDR2 (germline): MNHEY, SMNVEV (reference sequence). CDR3 length: 15 residues. With 3 bases removed from V and 4 bases from J, the gap between germline ends came to 12 bases. The complete variable domain, with remaining parts taken from reference TRBV27 and TRBJ1-4, reads EAQVTQNPRYLITVTGKKLTVTCSQNMNHEYMSWYRQDPGLGLRQIYYSMNVEVTDKGDVPEGYKVSRKEKRNFPLILESPSPNQTSLYFCASSLGATYNEKLFFGSGTQLSVL.